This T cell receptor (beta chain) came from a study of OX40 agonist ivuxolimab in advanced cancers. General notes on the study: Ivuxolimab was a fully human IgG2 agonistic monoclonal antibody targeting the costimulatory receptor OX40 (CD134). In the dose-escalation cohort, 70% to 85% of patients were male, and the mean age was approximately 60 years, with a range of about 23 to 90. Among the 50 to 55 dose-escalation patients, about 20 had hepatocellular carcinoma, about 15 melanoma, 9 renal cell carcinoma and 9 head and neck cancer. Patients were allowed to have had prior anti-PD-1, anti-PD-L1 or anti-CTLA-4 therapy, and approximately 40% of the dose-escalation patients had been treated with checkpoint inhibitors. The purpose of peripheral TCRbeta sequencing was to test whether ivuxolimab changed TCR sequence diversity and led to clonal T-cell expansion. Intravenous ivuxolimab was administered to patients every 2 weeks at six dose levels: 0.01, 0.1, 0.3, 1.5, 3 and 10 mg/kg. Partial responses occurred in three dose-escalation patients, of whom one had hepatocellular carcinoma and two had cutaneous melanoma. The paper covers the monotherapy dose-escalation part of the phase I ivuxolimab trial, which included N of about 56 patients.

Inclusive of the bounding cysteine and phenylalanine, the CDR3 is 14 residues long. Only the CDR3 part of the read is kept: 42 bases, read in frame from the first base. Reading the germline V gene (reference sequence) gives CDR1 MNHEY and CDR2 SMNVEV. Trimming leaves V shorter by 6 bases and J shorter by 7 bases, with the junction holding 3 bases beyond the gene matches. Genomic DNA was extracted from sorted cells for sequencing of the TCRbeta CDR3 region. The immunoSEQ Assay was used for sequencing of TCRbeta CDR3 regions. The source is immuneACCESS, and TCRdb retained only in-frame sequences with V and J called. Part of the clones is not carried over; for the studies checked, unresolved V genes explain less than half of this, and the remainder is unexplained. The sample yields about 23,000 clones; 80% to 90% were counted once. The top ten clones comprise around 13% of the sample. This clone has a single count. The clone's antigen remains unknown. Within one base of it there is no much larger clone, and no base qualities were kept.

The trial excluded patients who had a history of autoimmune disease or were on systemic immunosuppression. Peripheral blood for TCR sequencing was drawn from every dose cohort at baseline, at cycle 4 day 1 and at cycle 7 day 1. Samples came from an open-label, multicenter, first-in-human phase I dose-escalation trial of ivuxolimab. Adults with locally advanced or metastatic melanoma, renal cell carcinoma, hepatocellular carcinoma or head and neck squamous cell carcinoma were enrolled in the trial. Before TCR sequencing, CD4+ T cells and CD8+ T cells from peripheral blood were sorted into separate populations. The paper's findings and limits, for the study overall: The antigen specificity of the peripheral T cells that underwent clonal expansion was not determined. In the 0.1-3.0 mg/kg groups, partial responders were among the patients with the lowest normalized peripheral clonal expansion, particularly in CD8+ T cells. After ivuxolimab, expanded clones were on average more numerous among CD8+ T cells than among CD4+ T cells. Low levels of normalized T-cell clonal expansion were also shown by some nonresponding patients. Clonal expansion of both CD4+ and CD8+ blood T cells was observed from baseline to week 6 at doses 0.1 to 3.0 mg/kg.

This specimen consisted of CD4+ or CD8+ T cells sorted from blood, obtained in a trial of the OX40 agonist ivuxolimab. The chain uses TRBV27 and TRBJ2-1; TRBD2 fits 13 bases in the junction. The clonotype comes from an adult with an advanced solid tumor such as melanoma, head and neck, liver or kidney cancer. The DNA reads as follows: TGTGCCAGCAGCCCGGGACTAGCGGGGAATGAGCAGTTCTTC. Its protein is CASSPGLAGNEQFF.